These 18 T cell receptor beta chains originate from one sample sequenced in a study of chemoradiotherapy in HPV16-positive cancers. This table comes from immunoSEQ multiplex PCR, and its TCRdb copy is limited to in-frame clones, with some not included. The repertoire holds about 5,100 clones, with 65% to 85% as singletons. Sample: tumor tissue, taken from a patient who underwent chemoradiotherapy. These receptors all stem from a human donor with HPV-associated anogenital cancer.

The chain is built from TRBV15 and TRBJ2-3; 7 bases line up with TRBD1. Germline-derived CDR1 and CDR2 are LNHNV and YYDKDF (reference sequence). Trimming at V came to 3 bases and at J to 2 bases, leaving 5 bases not matched to a gene. The CDR3 sequence is 15 residues long. The CDR3 reads CATSRRTGDTDTQYF. DNA for the CDR3: TGTGCCACCAGCAGGAGGACAGGAGACACAGATACGCAGTATTTT.

The genes are TRBV6-6 and TRBJ1-1, with a weak D call TRBD1 (5 bases). V was shortened by 2 bases and J by 3 bases, with 13 bases between the two germline ends. This CDR3 is built from 15 residues. CDR1 and CDR2 from the germline V gene are MNHNY and SVGAGI (reference sequence). CDR3 sequence: CASSYPGGDHTEAFF. CDR3 bases: TGTGCCAGCAGTTACCCCGGGGGGGACCACACTGAAGCTTTCTTT.

The genes are TRBV6-1 and TRBJ2-3; D tentatively fits TRBD1 or TRBD2 (5 bases each). Between the trimmed V and J ends, which lost 1 base and 4 bases, there was a span of 9 bases. Germline values: CDR1 MNHNS, CDR2 SASEGT. This CDR3 contains 14 residues. CDR3 amino acids: CASSEVGDSDTQYF. In nucleotides, the CDR3 is TGTGCCAGCAGTGAAGTGGGGGATTCAGATACGCAGTATTTT.

The chain couples TRBV2 to TRBJ1-5; tentatively, D is TRBD1 (6 bases). The CDR3 is made up of 14 amino acids. V lost 4 bases to trimming and J lost 9 bases, with 16 bases between them. Germline CDR1 and CDR2: SNHLY and FYNNEI. The CDR3: CASSVTGHGGPQHF. The CDR3, as DNA: TGTGCCAGCAGTGTTACAGGGCACGGGGGGCCCCAGCATTTT.

The rearrangement joins TRBV7-9 to TRBJ2-6; D uncertain. This CDR3 comprises 16 residues. Trimming took 3 bases from V and 12 from J, leaving 21 bases between them. In germline, CDR1 is SEHNR, CDR2 FQNEAQ (reference sequence). CDR3 residues: CASSFERTAALLVLTF. The CDR3 bases are TGTGCCAGCAGCTTCGAGAGAACGGCCGCGCTGCTCGTCCTGACTTTC.

The V and J genes are TRBV5-1 and TRBJ2-7; D is uncertain. CDR1 is SGHRS and CDR2 is YFSETQ in the germline V gene. Trimming took 0 bases from V and 0 from J, leaving 7 bases between them. The CDR3 length is 14 residues. DNA for the CDR3: TGCGCCAGCAGCTTGGGCATCAGCTCCTACGAGCAGTACTTC. This gives the protein CASSLGISSYEQYF. Together with reference TRBV5-1 and TRBJ2-7, the CDR3 gives the full variable domain: KAGVTQTPRYLIKTRGQQVTLSCSPISGHRSVSWYQQTPGQGLQFLFEYFSETQRNKGNFPGRFSGRQFSNSRSEMNVSTLELGDSALYLCASSLGISSYEQYFGPGTRLTVT.

The genes are TRBV18 and TRBJ2-3; D possibly corresponds to TRBD2 (6 bases). The CDR3 consists of 16 residues. Germline lookup yields CDR1 KGHSH and CDR2 LQKENI. Trimming removed 4 bases from V and 1 base from J, with 15 bases in between. This CDR3 reads CASSQEDGGGTDTQYF. The CDR3 DNA reads as TGTGCCAGCTCACAAGAAGACGGGGGAGGCACAGATACGCAGTATTTT.

CDR3 residues: CASSDSVYSNQPQHF. The CDR3, as DNA: TGTGCCAGCAGTGACTCTGTTTATAGCAATCAGCCCCAGCATTTT. This chain links TRBV6-1 with TRBJ1-5; D is unclear. Trimming stripped 3 bases from V and 0 bases from J, with 9 bases between. The length of the CDR3 is 15 residues. Germline values: CDR1 MNHNS, CDR2 SASEGT.

This chain joins TRBV5-6 and TRBJ1-4; TRBD1 aligns across 11 bases. Germline CDR1 is SGHDT and CDR2 is YYEEEE. CDR3 length equals 16 residues. V dropped 3 bases and J dropped 8; count of bases not matched to a gene: 9. CDR3 region: CASSSTDRDRGEKLFF. For the CDR3, the DNA is TGTGCCAGCAGCTCTACAGACCGGGACAGGGGGGAAAAACTGTTTTTT.

This clone was observed a single time. The V gene is TRBV25-1, the J gene TRBJ2-7; the D is unclear. The ends were cut back, 5 bases at V and 3 bases at J, with 5 bases in the middle. The CDR3 spans 11 residues. Per the germline V gene, CDR1 is MGHDK and CDR2 is SYGVNS. The CDR3 here is CASSSHYEQYF. As DNA, the CDR3 is TGTGCCAGCAGTTCTCACTACGAGCAGTACTTC.

The chain has TRBV11-2 and TRBJ1-2; D possibly corresponds to TRBD1 (5 bases). CDR1 is SGHAT, CDR2 FQNNGV, per germline. The CDR3 loop spans 15 amino acids. Trimming removed 0 bases at V and 4 bases at J, with 12 bases between. CDR3 in amino acids: CASSLDRDYIYGYTF. DNA of the CDR3: TGTGCCAGCAGCTTAGACAGGGACTATATCTATGGCTACACCTTC.

This sequence joins TRBV10-3 and TRBJ2-5, with D unclear. CDR3 length: 14 amino acids. V lost 0 bases to trimming and J lost 2 bases, with 7 bases between them. The germline V gene has CDR1 ENHRY and CDR2 SYGVKD. CDR3 nucleotides: TGTGCCATCAGTGAGTCAGGGCAGCAAGAGACCCAGTACTTC. Translating it yields CAISESGQQETQYF.

The gene calls are TRBV7-9 and TRBJ2-4; weak D call: TRBD1 (6 bases). CDR1 and CDR2 (germline): SEHNR, FQNEAQ (reference sequence). Trimming pared 3 bases from V and 2 bases from J, leaving 14 bases between. This CDR3 comprises 16 residues. CDR3 in DNA: TGTGCCAGCAGCTTGGGGGCCTGGAGAACCAAAAACATTCAGTACTTC. It codes for CASSLGAWRTKNIQYF.

The rearrangement links TRBV5-4 to TRBJ2-5; 7 bases agree with TRBD1. In germline, CDR1 is SGHNT, CDR2 YYREEE (reference sequence). J gave up 3 bases and V 5 bases, and 7 bases lay outside the gene matches. The length of the CDR3 is 14 residues. CDR3 region: CASRPGTEEETQYF. The CDR3 coding sequence is TGTGCCAGCAGACCCGGGACAGAGGAAGAGACCCAGTACTTC.

The CDR3 loop reads CAIWGGNTEAFF. CDR3 nucleotides: TGTGCCATCTGGGGGGGGAACACTGAAGCTTTCTTT. The rearrangement links TRBV10-3 to TRBJ1-1, with D possibly matching TRBD1 (5 bases). Trimming took off 8 bases at V and 1 base at J, with 8 bases between the two ends. This CDR3 spans 12 amino acids. CDR1 and CDR2 (germline): ENHRY, SYGVKD.

This clone was counted a single time. This rearrangement joins TRBV29-1 to TRBJ2-7; 9 nucleotides align to TRBD1. CDR1 and CDR2 (germline): SQVTM, ANQGSEA. The CDR3 runs 11 residues. J gave up 5 bases and V 8 bases, and 4 bases lay outside the gene matches. CDR3 residues: CSTGTGNEQYF. In DNA form, the CDR3 reads TGCAGCACCGGGACAGGGAACGAGCAGTACTTC.

The chain uses TRBV9 and TRBJ2-7; D is possibly TRBD1 or TRBD2 (6 bases each). Deletions cut 5 bases from V and 2 bases from J, with 14 bases between. Germline V gene data show CDR1 as SGDLS and CDR2 as YYNGEE. The CDR3 totals 14 residues. The CDR3 loop is CASSKAGHPYEQYF. In DNA, the CDR3 is TGTGCCAGCAGTAAGGCGGGACATCCCTACGAGCAGTACTTC.

The V and J genes are TRBV29-1 and TRBJ1-4; TRBD1 matches at 10 bases. The CDR3 consists of 14 residues. The V gene's germline CDR1 is SQVTM and CDR2 ANQGSEA. Trimming cost V 5 bases and J 7 bases; bases outside gene matches: 7. For the CDR3, the DNA is TGCAGCGTTACAGCCGGGACAGGGGCTGAAAAACTGTTTTTT. The encoded protein is CSVTAGTGAEKLFF.